Listed here are 21 T cell receptor beta chains from one sample, sequenced in a study of T cell responses to AZD1222 COVID-19 vaccine. Produced via immunoSEQ multiplex PCR; TCRdb's table is partial and in-frame only. Of around 100,000 clones in the sample, approximately 90% were seen once. The specimen comprised peripheral blood, sampled on day 0 of AZD1222 vaccination. These receptors all stem from an adult in good health.

This rearrangement joins TRBV19 to TRBJ1-6; 8 nucleotides align to TRBD1. The CDR3 runs 14 residues. The germline V gene has CDR1 LNHDA and CDR2 SQIVND (reference sequence). The V and J ends lost 5 bases and 10 bases, in that order; junction bases with no gene match: 7. The CDR3 is CASSPRGLDSPLHF. CDR3 bases: TGTGCCAGTAGTCCCAGGGGGCTTGACTCACCCCTCCACTTT.

This chain connects TRBV19 to TRBJ1-1, with TRBD1 matching over 8 bases. The germline V gene encodes CDR1 LNHDA and CDR2 SQIVND (reference sequence). The trim removed 1 base at V and 3 bases at J, leaving 4 bases unmatched. CDR3 length equals 15 residues. The CDR3 sequence is CASSIGDRGYTEAFF. In nucleotides, the CDR3 is TGTGCCAGTAGTATAGGAGACAGGGGTTACACTGAAGCTTTCTTT. The whole variable domain, filled in from reference TRBV19 and TRBJ1-1, reads DGGITQSPKYLFRKEGQNVTLSCEQNLNHDAMYWYRQDPGQGLRLIYYSQIVNDFQKGDIAEGYSVSREKKESFPLTVTSAQKNPTAFYLCASSIGDRGYTEAFFGQGTRLTVV.

This clone showed up just once. This sequence joins TRBV14 and TRBJ2-3; tentatively, D is TRBD2 (5 bases). This CDR3 spans 14 amino acids. Deletions cut 0 bases from V and 3 bases from J, with 7 bases between. CDR1 SGHDN and CDR2 FVKESK come from the germline V gene. The CDR3 reads CASSQDTSTDTQYF. The CDR3 DNA sequence: TGTGCCAGCAGCCAAGATACTAGTACAGATACGCAGTATTTT.

This sequence joins TRBV7-2 and TRBJ2-3, with D possibly called TRBD1 or TRBD2 (6 bases each). Germline V lookup: CDR1 SGHTA, CDR2 FQGNSA. The CDR3 runs to 16 residues. V shed 1 base and J shed 4 bases, with 15 bases lying between them. CDR3 loop: CASSLEIGGWADTQYF. CDR3 DNA sequence: TGTGCCAGCAGCTTAGAAATAGGGGGGTGGGCAGATACGCAGTATTTT. Full variable domain (outside the CDR3, taken from reference TRBV7-2 and TRBJ2-3): GAGVSQSPSNKVTEKGKDVELRCDPISGHTALYWYRQSLGQGLEFLIYFQGNSAPDKSGLPSDRFSAERTGGSVSTLTIQRTQQEDSAVYLCASSLEIGGWADTQYFGPGTRLTVL.

The rearrangement joins TRBV19 to TRBJ1-1, with a possible D match to TRBD1 (5 bases). The length of the CDR3 is 14 residues. The germline gives CDR1 LNHDA, CDR2 SQIVND (reference sequence). V dropped 3 bases and J dropped 4 bases, with 12 bases sitting between them. CDR3 protein: CASSIGGTGTEAFF. The CDR3 DNA sequence: TGTGCCAGTAGTATTGGTGGTACAGGCACTGAAGCTTTCTTT.

The rearrangement joins TRBV19 to TRBJ1-2; no firm D call. Germline assignment: CDR1 LNHDA and CDR2 SQIVND (reference sequence). The CDR3 totals 12 residues. Trimming pared 5 bases from V and 4 bases from J, leaving 8 bases between. CDR3 region: CASSPTVYGYTF. CDR3 in DNA: TGTGCCAGTAGTCCGACGGTCTATGGCTACACCTTC.

Details on this clone: Just one base apart from a much larger clone, this may be a read error. Other DNA sequences in this specimen translate into the identical CDR3. This chain links TRBV12-3 or TRBV12-4 with TRBJ1-1, with D maybe TRBD1 (5 bases). The CDR3 has 13 residues. The V end was cut by 6 bases, the J end by 1 base, with 9 bases between. The CDR3 region has the DNA TGTGCCAGCAGCTCCCAGGGGAACACTGAAGCTTTCTTT. Amino acids: CASSSQGNTEAFF.

The chain couples TRBV29-1 to TRBJ2-3; no firm D call. Trimming removed 5 bases from V and 4 bases from J, with 13 bases in between. The CDR3 has 13 residues. Germline-derived CDR1 and CDR2 are SQVTM and ANQGSEA. This CDR3 reads CSVRWATADTQYF. The CDR3 DNA sequence: TGCAGCGTTAGGTGGGCCACCGCAGATACGCAGTATTTT.

V is TRBV11-1 and J is TRBJ1-1, with a tentative D call TRBD1 (5 bases). The germline gives CDR1 SGHAT, CDR2 FQDESV (reference sequence). With 5 bases removed from V and 8 bases from J, the gap between germline ends came to 15 bases. CDR3 size: 13 residues. The CDR3 loop reads CASSLEGRREAFF. The CDR3 DNA sequence: TGTGCCAGCAGCCTGGAGGGGAGGCGGGAAGCTTTCTTT.

This chain joins TRBV11-2 and TRBJ1-3; D is uncertain. The CDR3 runs to 16 residues. Per germline, CDR1 SGHAT and CDR2 FQNNGV. V lost 4 bases and J 0 bases, leaving 13 bases between the germline ends. This CDR3 is CASSSVGSLSGNTIYF. The CDR3 region has the DNA TGTGCCAGCAGCTCGGTGGGATCCCTCTCTGGAAACACCATATATTTT.

The V and J genes are TRBV5-4 and TRBJ1-5; tentative D call: TRBD1 (6 bases). From germline, CDR1 is SGHNT and CDR2 YYREEE (reference sequence). Trimming stripped 4 bases from V and 1 base from J, with 12 bases between. The CDR3 consists of 15 residues. The DNA for the CDR3 is TGTGCCAGCAGCGGGGGCCCTCGGAGCAATCAGCCCCAGCATTTT. This translates into CASSGGPRSNQPQHF. The full variable domain, with the rest looked up from reference TRBV5-4 and TRBJ1-5, is ETGVTQSPTHLIKTRGQQVTLRCSSQSGHNTVSWYQQALGQGPQFIFQYYREEENGRGNFPPRFSGLQFPNYSSELNVNALELDDSALYLCASSGGPRSNQPQHFGDGTRLSIL.

This clone was detected only once. This chain joins TRBV7-9 and TRBJ1-4; D perhaps matches TRBD1 (5 bases). V was trimmed by 4 bases and J by 0 bases, leaving 12 bases between them. This CDR3 comprises 16 residues. Germline V gene lookup returns CDR1 SEHNR and CDR2 FQNEAQ (reference sequence). The DNA of the CDR3 is TGTGCCAGCAGCTGGAGCTGGGGGACAACTAATGAAAAACTGTTTTTT. It translates to CASSWSWGTTNEKLFF.

The V and J genes are TRBV6-5 and TRBJ2-1; the D gene is possibly TRBD2 (5 bases). The CDR3 is made up of 12 amino acids. Germline V CDR1 and CDR2: MNHEY, SVGAGI. The germline V and J ends were trimmed by 8 bases and 4 bases, with 9 bases remaining between them. The CDR3 nucleotides are TGTGCCAGCGGGAGCCCATACAATGAGCAGTTCTTC. Translating it yields CASGSPYNEQFF.

This clone was detected only a few times. V is TRBV19 and J is TRBJ1-2, with 8 bases lining up with TRBD1. This CDR3 is 14 amino acids long. The trim removed 7 bases at V and 8 bases at J, leaving 12 bases unmatched. Germline-derived CDR1 and CDR2 are LNHDA and SQIVND (reference sequence). The DNA for the CDR3 is TGTGCCAGTACCCGGGACAGGCCACGGGAGGGCTACACCTTC. It encodes CASTRDRPREGYTF.

V is TRBV7-2 and J is TRBJ2-1; 7 nucleotides line up with TRBD2. V shed 3 bases, J shed 3 bases, and the junction held 5 bases outside the gene matches. The CDR3 loop spans 15 amino acids. CDR1 and CDR2 from the germline V gene are SGHTA and FQGNSA. The CDR3 sequence: CASSLSASGYNEQFF. The CDR3 nucleotides read TGTGCCAGCAGCTTGAGTGCTAGCGGCTACAATGAGCAGTTCTTC.

The chain uses TRBV11-3 and TRBJ2-3; D may match TRBD1 or TRBD2 (5 bases each). The CDR3 consists of 16 residues. The ends were cut back, 5 bases at V and 2 bases at J, with 17 bases in the middle. Germline CDR1 SGHNT, CDR2 YENEEA. CDR3 amino acids: CASSHTPGAYTDTQYF. The CDR3 region has the DNA TGTGCCAGCAGCCACACCCCCGGGGCTTACACAGATACGCAGTATTTT.

The chain links TRBV6-1 to TRBJ1-5, with D unclear. The germline V gene encodes CDR1 MNHNS and CDR2 SASEGT. The CDR3 runs 14 residues. V lost 2 bases and J lost 3, with 8 bases in between. The CDR3 nucleotides are TGTGCCAGCAGTGAATCCGACTACAATCAGCCCCAGCATTTT. It is translated as CASSESDYNQPQHF.

The gene calls are TRBV15 and TRBJ1-2; D uncertain. Germline V gene lookup returns CDR1 LNHNV and CDR2 YYDKDF (reference sequence). Trimming removed 3 bases from V and 4 bases from J, with 12 bases in between. The CDR3 runs 14 residues. Written as DNA, the CDR3 is TGTGCCACCAGCAGGTATTCTGGACCCTATGGCTACACCTTC. This codes for CATSRYSGPYGYTF.

This chain uses TRBV6-5 with TRBJ2-2; 12 bases agree with TRBD2. The germline CDR1 and CDR2 sequences are MNHEY and SVGAGI. Unmatched junction bases numbered 6, after V lost 6 bases and J lost 7 bases. This CDR3 spans 15 amino acids. CDR3 in amino acids: CASRAGTSGRGELFF. In DNA form, the CDR3 reads TGTGCCAGCAGAGCCGGGACTAGCGGGCGCGGGGAGCTGTTTTTT.

The rearrangement uses TRBV14 and TRBJ2-3, with a tentative D call TRBD2 (5 bases). The CDR3 totals 14 residues. Germline lookup yields CDR1 SGHDN and CDR2 FVKESK. V gave up 4 bases and J gave up 4 bases, with 12 bases separating them. CDR3 amino acids: CASSRGQEADTQYF. The CDR3 DNA reads as TGTGCCAGCAGCCGCGGTCAGGAGGCAGATACGCAGTATTTT.

V is TRBV6-5 and J is TRBJ1-5, with D tentatively TRBD1 (5 bases). Germline CDR1 and CDR2: MNHEY and SVGAGI. This CDR3 is built from 12 residues. The ends were cut back, 6 bases at V and 5 bases at J, with 8 bases in the middle. CDR3 coding DNA: TGTGCCAGCAGCACAGGATATCAGCCCCAGCATTTT. Residues: CASSTGYQPQHF.